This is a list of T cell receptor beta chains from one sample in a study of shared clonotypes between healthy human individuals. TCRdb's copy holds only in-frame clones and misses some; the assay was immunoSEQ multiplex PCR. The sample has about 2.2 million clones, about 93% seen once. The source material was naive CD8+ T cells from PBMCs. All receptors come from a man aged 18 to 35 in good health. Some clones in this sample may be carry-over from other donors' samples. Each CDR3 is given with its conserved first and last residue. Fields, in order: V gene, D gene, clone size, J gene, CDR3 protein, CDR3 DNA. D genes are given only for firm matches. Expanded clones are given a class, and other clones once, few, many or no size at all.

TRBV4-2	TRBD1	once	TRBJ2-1	CASSEPGQGAPHEQFF	TGTGCCAGCAGCGAACCGGGACAGGGGGCGCCTCATGAGCAGTTCTTC
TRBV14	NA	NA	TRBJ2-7	CASSPPVRVGVEEQYF	TGTGCCAGCAGCCCCCCCGTGAGGGTAGGGGTCGAAGAGCAGTACTTC
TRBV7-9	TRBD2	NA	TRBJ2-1	CASSFSRAAGGANEQFF	TGTGCCAGCAGCTTTTCGCGGGCGGCGGGAGGGGCCAATGAGCAGTTCTTC
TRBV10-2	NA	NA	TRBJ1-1	CASSMGGYTEAFF	TGCGCCAGCAGCATGGGGGGCTACACTGAAGCTTTCTTT
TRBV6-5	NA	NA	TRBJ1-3	CASSYDNSGNTIYF	TGTGCCAGCAGCTATGACAACTCTGGAAACACCATATATTTT
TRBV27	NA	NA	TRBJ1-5	CASRYGGSNQPQHF	TGTGCCAGCAGGTACGGGGGAAGCAATCAGCCCCAGCATTTT
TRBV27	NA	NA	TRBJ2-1	CASSYRGSSYNEQFF	TGTGCCAGCAGTTATCGGGGAAGCTCCTACAATGAGCAGTTCTTC
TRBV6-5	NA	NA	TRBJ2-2	CASSYLLLGGELFF	TGTGCCAGCAGTTACCTGCTGCTGGGCGGGGAGCTGTTTTTT
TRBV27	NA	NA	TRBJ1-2	CASSFSQTGFYGYTF	TGTGCCAGCAGTTTCTCACAGACAGGATTCTATGGCTACACCTTC
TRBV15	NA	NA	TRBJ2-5	CATSRGRIQETQYF	TGTGCCACCAGCAGAGGACGGATCCAAGAGACCCAGTACTTC
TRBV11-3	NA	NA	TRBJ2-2	CASTNLGTGELFF	TGTGCCAGCACCAATCTCGGGACCGGGGAGCTGTTTTTT
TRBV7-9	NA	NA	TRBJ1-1	CASSLVEINTEAFF	TGTGCCAGCAGCTTAGTAGAAATAAACACTGAAGCTTTCTTT
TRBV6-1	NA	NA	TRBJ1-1	CASSAPGRYTEAFF	TGTGCCAGCAGCGCCCCCGGGAGATACACTGAAGCTTTCTTT
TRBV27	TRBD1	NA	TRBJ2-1	CASSRDRAHNEQFF	TGTGCCAGCAGCCGGGACAGGGCCCACAATGAGCAGTTCTTC
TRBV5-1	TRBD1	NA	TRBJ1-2	CASSLDASGTDYGYTF	TGCGCCAGCAGCTTGGACGCGAGCGGGACAGACTATGGCTACACCTTC
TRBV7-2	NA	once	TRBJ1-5	CASSPLLMGPNQPQHF	TGTGCCAGCAGCCCCTTGTTAATGGGACCCAATCAGCCCCAGCATTTT
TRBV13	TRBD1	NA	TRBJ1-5	CASSLGGQGKQPQHF	TGTGCCAGCAGCTTAGGGGGACAGGGAAAACAGCCCCAGCATTTT
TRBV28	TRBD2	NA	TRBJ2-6	CASSFPPSGRTAGANVLTF	TGTGCCAGCAGTTTCCCTCCCAGCGGGAGGACCGCTGGGGCCAACGTCCTGACTTTC
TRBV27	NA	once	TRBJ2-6	CASSLLSEGANVLTF	TGTGCCAGCAGTCTCCTCTCGGAGGGGGCCAACGTCCTGACTTTC
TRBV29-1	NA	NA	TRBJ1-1	CSVPSTVLGERTEAFF	TGCAGCGTTCCCTCAACCGTTTTGGGTGAGCGCACTGAAGCTTTCTTT
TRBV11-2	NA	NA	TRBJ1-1	CASSGMVGVNTEAFF	TGTGCCAGCAGCGGCATGGTTGGGGTCAACACTGAAGCTTTCTTT
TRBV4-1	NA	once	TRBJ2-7	CASSPEIGRLYEQYF	TGCGCCAGCAGCCCGGAGATAGGCCGACTCTACGAGCAGTACTTC
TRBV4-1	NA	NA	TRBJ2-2	CASSQPQGKRKNTGELFF	TGCGCCAGCAGCCAACCCCAAGGGAAGCGGAAAAACACCGGGGAGCTGTTTTTT
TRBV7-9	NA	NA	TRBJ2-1	CASSSASGGTNNEQFF	TGTGCCAGCAGCTCTGCTTCGGGCGGGACGAACAATGAGCAGTTCTTC
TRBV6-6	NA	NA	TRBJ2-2	CASRKEGTGELFF	TGTGCCAGCAGGAAGGAGGGGACCGGGGAGCTGTTTTTT
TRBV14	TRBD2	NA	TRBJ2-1	CASSQDLRLAGNYNEQFF	TGTGCCAGCAGCCAAGATTTGCGCCTAGCGGGAAACTACAATGAGCAGTTCTTC
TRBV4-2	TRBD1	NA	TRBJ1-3	CASSQDPQGAFSGNTIYF	TGTGCCAGCAGCCAAGATCCGCAGGGGGCGTTCTCTGGAAACACCATATATTTT
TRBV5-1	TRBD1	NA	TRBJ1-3	CASSLGTGSGNTIYF	TGCGCCAGCTCTCTCGGGACAGGGTCGGGAAACACCATATATTTT
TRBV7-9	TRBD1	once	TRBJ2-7	CASSPHPTGGLYEQYF	TGTGCCAGCAGCCCCCATCCGACAGGGGGTTTATACGAGCAGTACTTC
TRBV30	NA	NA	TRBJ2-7	CAWSRSGGPSYEQYF	TGTGCCTGGAGTAGGAGCGGAGGGCCCTCCTACGAGCAGTACTTC
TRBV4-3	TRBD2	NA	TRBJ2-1	CASSQAWGGTFYNEQFF	TGCGCCAGCAGCCAGGCCTGGGGGGGAACCTTCTACAATGAGCAGTTCTTC
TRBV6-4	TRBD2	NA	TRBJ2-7	CASSEQLATEQYF	TGTGCCAGCAGTGAGCAACTAGCGACCGAGCAGTACTTC
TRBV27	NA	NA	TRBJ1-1	CASSLSAGMNTEAFF	TGTGCCAGCAGTTTATCGGCTGGGATGAACACTGAAGCTTTCTTT
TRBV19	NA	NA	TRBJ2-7	CASSRGAITEYEQYF	TGTGCCAGTAGTAGAGGGGCAATAACGGAGTACGAGCAGTACTTC
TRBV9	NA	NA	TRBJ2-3	CASSGSSGSTDTQYF	TGTGCCAGCAGCGGTAGCAGCGGTAGCACAGATACGCAGTATTTT
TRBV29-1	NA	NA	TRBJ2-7	CSVEGNQGPYEQYF	TGCAGCGTTGAAGGGAACCAGGGGCCCTACGAGCAGTACTTC
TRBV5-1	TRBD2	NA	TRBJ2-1	CASSAAGLAVYNEQFF	TGCGCCAGCAGCGCCGCGGGACTAGCGGTTTACAATGAGCAGTTCTTC
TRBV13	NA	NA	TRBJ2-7	CASSNRDIRYEQYF	TGTGCCAGCAGCAACCGGGACATCCGCTACGAGCAGTACTTC
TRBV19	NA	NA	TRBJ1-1	CATQWAARRGEAFF	TGTGCCACCCAGTGGGCAGCCCGCCGCGGTGAAGCTTTCTTT
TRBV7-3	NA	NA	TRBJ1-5	CVSSLDSNQPQHF	TGTGTCAGCAGCCTCGACAGCAATCAGCCCCAGCATTTT
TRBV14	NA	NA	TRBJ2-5	CASSQPGTVQETQYF	TGTGCCAGCAGCCAACCCGGGACGGTGCAAGAGACCCAGTACTTC
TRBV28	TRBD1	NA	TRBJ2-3	CASSLQGALDTQYF	TGTGCCAGCAGCTTACAGGGGGCACTTGATACGCAGTATTTT
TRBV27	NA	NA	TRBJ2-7	CASSASLLGVVPYEQYF	TGTGCCAGCAGTGCATCGTTGTTGGGGGTTGTTCCCTACGAGCAGTACTTC
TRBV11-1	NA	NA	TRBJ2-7	CASSAPRGGSTYEQYF	TGTGCCAGCAGCGCCCCCCGGGGCGGATCTACCTACGAGCAGTACTTC
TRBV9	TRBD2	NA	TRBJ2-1	CASSSRTSPGNEQFF	TGTGCCAGCAGCTCTCGGACTAGCCCCGGAAATGAGCAGTTCTTC
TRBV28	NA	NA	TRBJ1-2	CASSTTPGSRYGYTF	TGTGCCAGCAGTACTACTCCAGGGTCCCGCTATGGCTACACCTTC
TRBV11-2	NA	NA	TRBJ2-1	CASSFGRADNEQFF	TGTGCCAGCAGCTTTGGCAGGGCCGACAATGAGCAGTTCTTC
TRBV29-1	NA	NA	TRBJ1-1	CRAEAGPGTEAFF	TGCAGAGCAGAAGCAGGGCCGGGGACTGAAGCTTTCTTT
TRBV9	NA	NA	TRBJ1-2	CASSADREGEDGYTF	TGTGCCAGCAGCGCCGACCGGGAAGGAGAGGATGGCTACACCTTC
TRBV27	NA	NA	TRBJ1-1	CASSSGWNTEAFF	TGTGCCAGCAGTTCAGGGTGGAACACTGAAGCTTTCTTT
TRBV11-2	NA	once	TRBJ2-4	CASSLGGIQYF	TGTGCCAGCAGCTTAGGCGGCATTCAGTACTTC
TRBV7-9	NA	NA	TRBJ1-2	CASSFRDDYGYTF	TGTGCCAGCAGCTTCCGGGACGACTATGGCTACACCTTC
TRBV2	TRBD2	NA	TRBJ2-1	CASRDGRAYEQFF	TGTGCCAGCAGAGACGGGAGGGCCTATGAGCAGTTCTTC
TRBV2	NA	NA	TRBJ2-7	CASSESGIYEQYF	TGTGCCAGCAGTGAATCCGGGATTTACGAGCAGTACTTC
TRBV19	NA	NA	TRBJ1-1	CASSIKRLMNTEAFF	TGTGCCAGTAGTATTAAGCGACTAATGAACACTGAAGCTTTCTTT
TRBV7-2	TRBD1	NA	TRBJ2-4	CASSSRDRVKNIQYF	TGTGCCAGCAGCTCCCGGGACAGGGTGAAAAACATTCAGTACTTC
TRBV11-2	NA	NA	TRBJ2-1	CASSLVSDEQFF	TGTGCCAGCAGCTTAGTCTCGGATGAGCAGTTCTTC
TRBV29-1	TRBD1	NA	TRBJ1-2	CSVAGQGAIAGYTF	TGCAGCGTAGCAGGACAGGGGGCGATTGCTGGCTACACCTTC